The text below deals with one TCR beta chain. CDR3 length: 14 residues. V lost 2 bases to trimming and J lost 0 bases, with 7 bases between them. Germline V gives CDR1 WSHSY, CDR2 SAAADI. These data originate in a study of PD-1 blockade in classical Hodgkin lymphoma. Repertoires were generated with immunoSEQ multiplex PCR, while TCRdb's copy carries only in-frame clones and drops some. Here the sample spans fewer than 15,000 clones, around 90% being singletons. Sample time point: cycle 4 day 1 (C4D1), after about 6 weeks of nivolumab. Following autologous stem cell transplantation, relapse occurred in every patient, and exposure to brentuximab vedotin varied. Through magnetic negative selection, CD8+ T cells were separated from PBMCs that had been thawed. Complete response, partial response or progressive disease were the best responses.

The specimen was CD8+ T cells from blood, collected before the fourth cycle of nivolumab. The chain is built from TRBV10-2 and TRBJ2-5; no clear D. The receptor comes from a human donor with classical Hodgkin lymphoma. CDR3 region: CASSETHDQETQYF. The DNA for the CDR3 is TGCGCCAGCAGTGAGACCCACGACCAAGAGACCCAGTACTTC.